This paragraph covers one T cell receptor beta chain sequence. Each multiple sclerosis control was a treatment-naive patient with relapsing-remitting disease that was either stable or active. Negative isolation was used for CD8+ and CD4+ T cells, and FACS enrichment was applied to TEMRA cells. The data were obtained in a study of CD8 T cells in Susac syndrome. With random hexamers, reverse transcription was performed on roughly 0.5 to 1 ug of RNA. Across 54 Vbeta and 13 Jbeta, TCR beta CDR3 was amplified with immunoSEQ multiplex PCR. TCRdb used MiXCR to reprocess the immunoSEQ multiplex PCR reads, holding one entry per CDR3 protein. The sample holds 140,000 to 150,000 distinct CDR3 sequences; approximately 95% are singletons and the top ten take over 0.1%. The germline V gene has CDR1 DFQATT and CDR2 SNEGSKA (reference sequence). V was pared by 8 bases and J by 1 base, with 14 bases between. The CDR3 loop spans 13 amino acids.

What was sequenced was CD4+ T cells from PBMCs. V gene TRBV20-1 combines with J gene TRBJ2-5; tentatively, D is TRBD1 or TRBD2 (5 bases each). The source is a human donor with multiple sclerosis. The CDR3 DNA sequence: TGCAGTCTCATTGGGGACGGCCAAGAGACCCAGTACTTC. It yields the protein CSLIGDGQETQYF.